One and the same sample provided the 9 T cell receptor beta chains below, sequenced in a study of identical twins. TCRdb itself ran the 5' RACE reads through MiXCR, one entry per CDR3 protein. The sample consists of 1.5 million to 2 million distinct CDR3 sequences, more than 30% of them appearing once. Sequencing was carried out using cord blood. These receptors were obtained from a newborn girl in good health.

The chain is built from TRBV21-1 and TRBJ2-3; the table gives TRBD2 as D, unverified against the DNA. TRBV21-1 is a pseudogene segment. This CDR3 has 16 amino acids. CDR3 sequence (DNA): TGTGCCAGCAGCAATGGGGAAGGCGGGAAGCCAGATACGCAGTATTTT. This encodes CASSNGEGGKPDTQYF.

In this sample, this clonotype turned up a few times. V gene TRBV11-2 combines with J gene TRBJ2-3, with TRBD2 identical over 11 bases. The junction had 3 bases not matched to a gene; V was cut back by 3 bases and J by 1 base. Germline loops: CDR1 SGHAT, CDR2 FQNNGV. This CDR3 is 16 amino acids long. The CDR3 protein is CASSLTSGTRTDTQYF. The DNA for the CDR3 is TGTGCCAGCAGCTTGACTAGCGGGACGCGCACAGATACGCAGTATTTT. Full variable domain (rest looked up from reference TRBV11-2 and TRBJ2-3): EAGVAQSPRYKIIEKRQSVAFWCNPISGHATLYWYQQILGQGPKLLIQFQNNGVVDDSQLPKDRFSAERLKGVDSTLKIQPAKLEDSAVYLCASSLTSGTRTDTQYFGPGTRLTVL.

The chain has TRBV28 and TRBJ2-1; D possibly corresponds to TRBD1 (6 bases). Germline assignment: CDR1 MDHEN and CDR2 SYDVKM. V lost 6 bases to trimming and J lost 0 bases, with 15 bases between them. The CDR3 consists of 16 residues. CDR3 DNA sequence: TGTGCCAGCAGCCATACCAGGGGCCCCTCCTACAATGAGCAGTTCTTC. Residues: CASSHTRGPSYNEQFF.

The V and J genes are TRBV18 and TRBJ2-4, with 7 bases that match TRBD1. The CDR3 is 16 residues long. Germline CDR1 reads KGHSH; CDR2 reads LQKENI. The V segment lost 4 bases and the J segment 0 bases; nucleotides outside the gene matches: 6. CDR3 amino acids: CASSQTGTLAKNIQYF. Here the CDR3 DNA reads TGTGCCAGCTCACAGACAGGGACGCTAGCCAAAAACATTCAGTACTTC.

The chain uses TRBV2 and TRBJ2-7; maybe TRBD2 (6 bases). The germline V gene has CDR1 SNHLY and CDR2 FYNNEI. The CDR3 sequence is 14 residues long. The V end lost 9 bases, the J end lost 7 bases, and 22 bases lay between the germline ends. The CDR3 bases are TGTGCCAGGGGTTCCGGGACTTACTGGGATGAGCAGTACTTC. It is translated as CARGSGTYWDEQYF.

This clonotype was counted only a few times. CDR3 residues: CSAEDRGLNYGYTF. In DNA form, the CDR3 reads TGCAGTGCTGAAGACAGGGGGCTTAACTATGGCTACACCTTC. The chain carries TRBV20-1 and TRBJ1-2, with 10 bases identical to TRBD1. V lost 5 bases, J lost 1 base, and 4 bases stayed unmatched. Per germline, CDR1 DFQATT and CDR2 SNEGSKA (reference sequence). The CDR3 spans 14 residues.

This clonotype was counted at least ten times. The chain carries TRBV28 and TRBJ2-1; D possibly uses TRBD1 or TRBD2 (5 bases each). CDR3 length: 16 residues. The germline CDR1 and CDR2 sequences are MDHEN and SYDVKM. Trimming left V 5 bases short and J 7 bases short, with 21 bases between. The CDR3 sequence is CASSQIGARTRNEQFF. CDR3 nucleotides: TGTGCCAGCAGTCAAATCGGGGCGAGAACAAGGAATGAGCAGTTCTTC. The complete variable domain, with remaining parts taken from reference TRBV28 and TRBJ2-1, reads DVKVTQSSRYLVKRTGEKVFLECVQDMDHENMFWYRQDPGLGLRLIYFSYDVKMKEKGDIPEGYSVSREKKERFSLILESASTNQTSMYLCASSQIGARTRNEQFFGPGTRLTVL.

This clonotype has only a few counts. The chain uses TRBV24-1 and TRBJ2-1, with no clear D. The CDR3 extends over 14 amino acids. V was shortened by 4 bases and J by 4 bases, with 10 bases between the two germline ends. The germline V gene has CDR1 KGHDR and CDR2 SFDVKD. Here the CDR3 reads CATSEEPPYNEQFF. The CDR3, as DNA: TGTGCCACCAGTGAGGAACCCCCTTACAATGAGCAGTTCTTC.

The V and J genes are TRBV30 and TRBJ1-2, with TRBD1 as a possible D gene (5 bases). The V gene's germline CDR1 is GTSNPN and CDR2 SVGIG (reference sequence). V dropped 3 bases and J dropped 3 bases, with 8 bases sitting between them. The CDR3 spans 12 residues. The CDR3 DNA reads TGTGCCTGGAGCTCGGGACACTATGGCTACACCTTC. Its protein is CAWSSGHYGYTF.